The 25 T cell receptor beta chains below were found in one sample sequenced in a study of CD8+ T cells in alopecia areata. Isolated RNA was reverse transcribed into cDNA used as the sequencing template. TCRdb's table, derived via immunoSEQ multiplex PCR, lists solely in-frame clones and lacks some. Of approximately 140,000 clones in the sample, roughly nine tenths were seen once. Noted treatment: oral pan-JAK inhibitor, 5-10 mg twice daily. This specimen was CD8+ T cells sorted from blood, taken at week 4, from a patient treated with tofacitinib. The source of these receptors is a human donor with alopecia areata.

A few counts support this clone. V is TRBV28 and J is TRBJ2-7; possibly TRBD2 for D (6 bases). Deletions cut 4 bases from V and 3 bases from J, with 16 bases between. The CDR3 contains 15 residues. The V gene's germline CDR1 is MDHEN and CDR2 SYDVKM. The CDR3 region has the DNA TGTGCCAGCAGTTCCATACGGGGGAGTGACTACGAGCAGTACTTC. As protein: CASSSIRGSDYEQYF.

This sequence joins TRBV5-5 and TRBJ2-1; no clear D gene. In germline, CDR1 is SGHKS, CDR2 YYEKEE (reference sequence). The CDR3 has 11 amino acids. V was shortened by 0 bases and J by 7 bases, with 2 bases between the two germline ends. The CDR3, as DNA: TGTGCCAGCAGCTTGGCGAATGAGCAGTTCTTC. Amino acids: CASSLANEQFF.

The CDR3 region has the DNA TGTGCCAGCAGTTACTCGATATTCGGGGCGGAAGCTTTCTTT. It codes for CASSYSIFGAEAFF. The genes are TRBV6-5 and TRBJ1-1; possible D gene TRBD1, 5 bases. The CDR3 is 14 amino acids. V dropped 0 bases and J dropped 8 bases, with 13 bases sitting between them. Germline V gene lookup returns CDR1 MNHEY and CDR2 SVGAGI.

In its sample, this clone was seen once. Other DNA sequences in this specimen translate into the identical CDR3. The chain employs TRBV7-9 and TRBJ2-7, with TRBD1 identical over 9 bases. The CDR3 length is 14 residues. In germline, CDR1 is SEHNR, CDR2 FQNEAQ (reference sequence). After removal of 4 bases from V and 4 bases from J, the junction contained 5 bases not matched to a gene. This chain's CDR3 is CASSSPGQGYEQYF. DNA of the CDR3: TGTGCCAGCAGCTCGCCGGGACAGGGATACGAGCAGTACTTC. The full variable domain, in which reference TRBV7-9 and TRBJ2-7 provide the parts outside the CDR3, is DTGVSQNPRHKITKRGQNVTFRCDPISEHNRLYWYRQTLGQGPEFLTYFQNEAQLEKSRLLSDRFSAERPKGSFSTLEIQRTEQGDSAMYLCASSSPGQGYEQYFGPGTRLTVT.

The chain carries TRBV27 and TRBJ2-7; possibly TRBD1 for D (6 bases). The V gene lost 2 bases and the J gene lost 3 bases, with 11 bases spanning the gap. This CDR3 is built from 14 residues. Germline CDR1 and CDR2: MNHEY and SMNVEV (reference sequence). The CDR3 DNA reads as TGTGCCAGCAGTTTAACTGGACAGTACTACGAGCAGTACTTC. Translation: CASSLTGQYYEQYF.

To note about this clone: At the DNA level, this CDR3 is encoded by other sequences in the same sample as well. V usage is TRBV29-1 and J usage is TRBJ2-2, with 7 bases identical to TRBD2. Germline loops: CDR1 SQVTM, CDR2 ANQGSEA. Losses at the gene ends were 6 bases for V and 0 bases for J; bases not matched to a gene: 4. The CDR3 runs 14 residues. This chain's CDR3 is CSVPGLANTGELFF. Here the CDR3 DNA reads TGCAGCGTACCCGGACTAGCGAACACCGGGGAGCTGTTTTTT.

This chain connects TRBV7-9 to TRBJ2-3; maybe TRBD2 (6 bases). V was pared by 4 bases and J by 8 bases, with 19 bases between. This CDR3 spans 15 amino acids. Germline V CDR1 and CDR2: SEHNR, FQNEAQ (reference sequence). The DNA for the CDR3 is TGTGCCAGCAGCTCCGGGACGCCGGAGGGGTCTACGCAGTATTTT. Its translation: CASSSGTPEGSTQYF.

This clone was picked up a small number of times. The rearrangement joins TRBV19 to TRBJ2-1; no reliable D call. This CDR3 has 11 residues. The germline V gene has CDR1 LNHDA and CDR2 SQIVND (reference sequence). Trimming left V 3 bases short and J 7 bases short, with 4 bases between. The CDR3 DNA reads as TGTGCCAGTAGTATGCTGAATGAGCAGTTCTTC. Encoded protein: CASSMLNEQFF.

The J gene is TRBJ1-4, the V gene TRBV6-5; D is perhaps TRBD1 (6 bases). The germline V gene encodes CDR1 MNHEY and CDR2 SVGAGI. The CDR3 spans 14 residues. V was trimmed by 4 bases and J by 8 bases, leaving 14 bases between them. The CDR3 here is CASSSWQGTEKLFF. DNA of the CDR3: TGTGCCAGCAGTTCGTGGCAGGGGACCGAAAAACTGTTTTTT.

The genes are TRBV29-1 and TRBJ2-7; D remains unclear. Germline-derived CDR1 and CDR2 are SQVTM and ANQGSEA. The CDR3 length is 19 residues. V lost 4 bases and J lost 0, with 28 bases in between. CDR3 nucleotide sequence: TGCAGCGTTGTAGCAGAACCCACCTCTTTTTTTCGAAGCTCCTACGAGCAGTACTTC. It encodes CSVVAEPTSFFRSSYEQYF.

The V gene is TRBV19, the J gene TRBJ2-7, with D possibly matching TRBD1 (5 bases). The CDR3 contains 13 residues. V was clipped by 3 bases and J by 5 bases, with 11 bases between them. In germline, CDR1 is LNHDA, CDR2 SQIVND (reference sequence). CDR3 residues: CASSMVQGDEQYF. The CDR3 DNA follows: TGTGCCAGTAGTATGGTGCAGGGCGACGAGCAGTACTTC.

CDR3 protein: CASSTRDRSYEQYF. CDR3 nucleotide sequence: TGTGCCAGCAGCACCCGGGACAGATCCTACGAGCAGTACTTC. The chain is built from TRBV7-9 and TRBJ2-7, with TRBD1 identical over 7 bases. V trimming: 5 bases; J trimming: 1 base; junction bases outside the gene matches: 5. The CDR3 is made up of 14 amino acids. Per germline, CDR1 SEHNR and CDR2 FQNEAQ (reference sequence).

The rearrangement uses TRBV10-3 and TRBJ2-3, with 10 bases identical to TRBD2. Germline V gene sequence: CDR1 ENHRY, CDR2 SYGVKD. With V trimmed by 4 bases and J by 2 bases, 6 bases remained unmatched. CDR3 size: 16 residues. The CDR3 loop reads CAISVVAGGSTDTQYF. Here the CDR3 DNA reads TGTGCCATCAGTGTAGTAGCGGGGGGATCCACAGATACGCAGTATTTT.

The chain couples TRBV6-5 to TRBJ1-6; D might be TRBD1 (5 bases). The CDR3 consists of 15 residues. Trimming left V 1 base short and J 6 bases short, with 10 bases between. From germline, CDR1 is MNHEY and CDR2 SVGAGI. CDR3 region: CASSYLYRTNSPLHF. The CDR3 nucleotides are TGTGCCAGCAGTTACTTGTACAGGACTAATTCACCCCTCCACTTT.

This sequence joins TRBV7-9 and TRBJ2-7; TRBD2 might be the D (5 bases). CDR3 length: 12 amino acids. The germline gives CDR1 SEHNR, CDR2 FQNEAQ (reference sequence). V shed 7 bases and J shed 1 base, with 8 bases lying between them. DNA of the CDR3: TGTGCCAGCAACAGAGGGTCCTACGAGCAGTACTTC. Protein: CASNRGSYEQYF.

The chain employs TRBV29-1 and TRBJ2-1; no reliable D call. The CDR3 extends over 11 amino acids. CDR1 and CDR2 (germline): SQVTM, ANQGSEA. The V end was cut by 0 bases, the J end by 4 bases, with 1 base between. The CDR3 bases are TGCAGCGTTGAAGAGTACAATGAGCAGTTCTTC. Its translation: CSVEEYNEQFF.

The rearrangement joins TRBV9 to TRBJ2-2; D not certain. The V end lost 0 bases, the J end lost 0 bases, and 9 bases lay between the germline ends. The CDR3 length is 16 residues. The germline V gene encodes CDR1 SGDLS and CDR2 YYNGEE. The CDR3 region is CASSVVRETNTGELFF. The CDR3 bases are TGTGCCAGCAGCGTAGTGAGAGAAACGAACACCGGGGAGCTGTTTTTT.

The chain is built from TRBV29-1 and TRBJ1-1; D uncertain. CDR1 is SQVTM and CDR2 is ANQGSEA in the germline V gene. The CDR3 sequence is 14 residues long. The V and J ends lost 4 bases and 0 bases respectively, with 12 bases between them. The CDR3: CSVGSGSLNTEAFF. The CDR3 DNA sequence: TGCAGCGTTGGGTCTGGATCTCTGAACACTGAAGCTTTCTTT.

The chain links TRBV27 to TRBJ1-1; D gene ambiguous. The CDR3 contains 14 residues. The germline V gene has CDR1 MNHEY and CDR2 SMNVEV (reference sequence). Trimming cost V 0 bases and J 4 bases, with 9 bases left between them. The CDR3 loop is CASSLSPASTEAFF. The CDR3 nucleotides read TGTGCCAGCAGTTTATCCCCCGCTAGCACTGAAGCTTTCTTT.

This chain uses TRBV30 with TRBJ1-2, with D tentatively TRBD1 (5 bases). Germline CDR1 GTSNPN, CDR2 SVGIG (reference sequence). Trimming removed 1 base from V and 0 bases from J, with 9 bases in between. CDR3 length equals 14 residues. The CDR3 sequence: CAWSEATANYGYTF. The CDR3, as DNA: TGTGCCTGGAGTGAAGCGACAGCTAACTATGGCTACACCTTC.

The genes are TRBV7-6 and TRBJ1-6; TRBD1 matches at 7 bases. The V and J ends lost 3 bases and 7 bases, in that order; junction bases with no gene match: 6. CDR3 length equals 15 residues. Germline V gene sequence: CDR1 SGHVS, CDR2 FNYEAQ. In nucleotides, the CDR3 is TGTGCCAGCAGCTTCCGTCAGGGGGTGAATTCACCCCTCCACTTT. This translates into CASSFRQGVNSPLHF.

The DNA of the CDR3 is TGTGCCAGCTCCATATCCCCCAGGGATCGGGGCTACACCTTC. Its protein is CASSISPRDRGYTF. V and J are TRBV5-4 and TRBJ1-2; perhaps TRBD1 as D (5 bases). CDR1 and CDR2 (germline): SGHNT, YYREEE (reference sequence). CDR3 length: 14 amino acids. V was pared by 7 bases and J by 8 bases, with 21 bases between.

V is TRBV5-6 and J is TRBJ2-1; D unresolved. CDR1 is SGHDT and CDR2 is YYEEEE in the germline V gene. The CDR3 consists of 13 residues. V was clipped by 0 bases and J by 6 bases, with 7 bases between them. DNA for the CDR3: TGTGCCAGCAGCTTGGCAAGTGGCAATGAGCAGTTCTTC. Protein: CASSLASGNEQFF.

Regarding this clone: Additional DNA sequences in this sample encode the identical CDR3. This chain joins TRBV15 and TRBJ1-1; tentative D call: TRBD1 (5 bases). CDR1 LNHNV and CDR2 YYDKDF come from the germline V gene (reference sequence). The CDR3 is 16 residues long. V shed 0 bases and J shed 1 base, with 12 bases lying between them. The DNA for the CDR3 is TGTGCCACCAGCAGAGATTGGCGGGGGACGAACACTGAAGCTTTCTTT. Translating gives CATSRDWRGTNTEAFF.

The chain recombines TRBV5-1 with TRBJ1-1; 10 nucleotides align to TRBD1. The CDR3 consists of 15 residues. Germline CDR1 is SGHRS and CDR2 is YFSETQ. V was pared by 0 bases and J by 5 bases, with 4 bases of the junction left unmatched. CDR3 DNA: TGCGCCAGCAGCTTGGAAGGGACAGGGGCAACTGAAGCTTTCTTT. It yields the protein CASSLEGTGATEAFF.